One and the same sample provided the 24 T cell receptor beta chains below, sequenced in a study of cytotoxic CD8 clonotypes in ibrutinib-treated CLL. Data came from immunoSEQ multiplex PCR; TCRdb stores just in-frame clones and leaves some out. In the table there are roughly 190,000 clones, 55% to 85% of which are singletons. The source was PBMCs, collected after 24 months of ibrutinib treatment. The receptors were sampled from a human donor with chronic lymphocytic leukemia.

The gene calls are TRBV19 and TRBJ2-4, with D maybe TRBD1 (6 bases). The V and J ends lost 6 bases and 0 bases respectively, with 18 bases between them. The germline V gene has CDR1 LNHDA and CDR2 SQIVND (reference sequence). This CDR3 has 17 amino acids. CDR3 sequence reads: CASSQTGTRLAKNIQYF. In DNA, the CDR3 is TGTGCCAGTAGCCAAACCGGGACAAGGCTAGCCAAAAACATTCAGTACTTC.

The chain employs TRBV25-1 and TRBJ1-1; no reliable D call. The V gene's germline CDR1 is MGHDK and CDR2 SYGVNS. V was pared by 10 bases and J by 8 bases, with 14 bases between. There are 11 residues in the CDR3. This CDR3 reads CATTEGVEAFF. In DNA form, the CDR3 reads TGTGCCACCACGGAGGGAGTGGAAGCTTTCTTT. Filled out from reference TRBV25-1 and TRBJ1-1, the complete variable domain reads EADIYQTPRYLVIGTGKKITLECSQTMGHDKMYWYQQDPGMELHLIHYSYGVNSTEKGDLSSESTVSRIRTEHFPLTLESARPSHTSQYLCATTEGVEAFFGQGTRLTVV.

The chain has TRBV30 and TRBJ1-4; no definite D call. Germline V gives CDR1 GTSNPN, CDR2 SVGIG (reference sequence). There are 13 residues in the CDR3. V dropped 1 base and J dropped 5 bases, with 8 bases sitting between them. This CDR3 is CAWSGGRNEKLFF. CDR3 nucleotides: TGTGCCTGGAGTGGAGGGCGGAATGAAAAACTGTTTTTT.

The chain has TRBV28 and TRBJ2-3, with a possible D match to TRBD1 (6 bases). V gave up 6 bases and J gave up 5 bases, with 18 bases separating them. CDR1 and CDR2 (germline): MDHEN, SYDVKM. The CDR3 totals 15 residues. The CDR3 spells CASRDRIPNRDTQYF. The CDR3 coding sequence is TGTGCCAGCAGAGACAGGATACCAAACAGAGATACGCAGTATTTT.

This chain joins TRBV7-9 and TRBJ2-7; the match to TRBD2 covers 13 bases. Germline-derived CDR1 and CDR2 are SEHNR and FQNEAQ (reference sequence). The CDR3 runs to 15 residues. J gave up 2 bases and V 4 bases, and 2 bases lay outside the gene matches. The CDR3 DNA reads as TGTGCCAGCAGCTCCGGGACTAGCGGGACCTACGAGCAGTACTTC. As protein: CASSSGTSGTYEQYF.

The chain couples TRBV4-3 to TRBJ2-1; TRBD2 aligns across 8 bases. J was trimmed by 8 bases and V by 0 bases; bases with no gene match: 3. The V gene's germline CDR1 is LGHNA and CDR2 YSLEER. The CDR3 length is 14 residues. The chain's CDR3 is CASSQELAVDEQFF. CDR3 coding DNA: TGCGCCAGCAGCCAAGAACTAGCGGTGGATGAGCAGTTCTTC.

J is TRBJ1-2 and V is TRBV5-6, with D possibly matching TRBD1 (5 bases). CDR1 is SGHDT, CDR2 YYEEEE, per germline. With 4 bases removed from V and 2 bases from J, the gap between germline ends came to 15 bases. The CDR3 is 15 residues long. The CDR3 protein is CASSAGTDLNYGYTF. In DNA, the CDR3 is TGTGCCAGCAGCGCAGGGACGGATCTAAACTATGGCTACACCTTC.

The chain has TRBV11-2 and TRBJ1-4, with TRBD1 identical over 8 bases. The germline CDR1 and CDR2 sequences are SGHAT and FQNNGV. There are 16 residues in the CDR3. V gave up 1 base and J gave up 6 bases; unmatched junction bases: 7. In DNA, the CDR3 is TGTGCCAGCAGCTTAGGAGTCAGGGGGCGCGATGAAAAACTGTTTTTT. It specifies CASSLGVRGRDEKLFF.

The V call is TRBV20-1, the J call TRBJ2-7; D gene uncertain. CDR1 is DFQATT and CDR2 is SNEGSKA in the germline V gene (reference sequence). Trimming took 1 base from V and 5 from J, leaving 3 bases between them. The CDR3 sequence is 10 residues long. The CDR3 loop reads CSARVNEQYF. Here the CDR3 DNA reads TGCAGTGCTAGAGTGAACGAGCAGTACTTC.

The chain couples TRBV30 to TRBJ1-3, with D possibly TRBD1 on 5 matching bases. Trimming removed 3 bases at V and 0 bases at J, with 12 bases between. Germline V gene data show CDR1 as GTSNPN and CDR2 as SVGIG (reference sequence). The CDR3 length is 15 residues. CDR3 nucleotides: TGTGCCTGGAGCATCGGGACTACCTCTGGAAACACCATATATTTT. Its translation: CAWSIGTTSGNTIYF. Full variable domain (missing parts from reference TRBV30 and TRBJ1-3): SQTIHQWPATLVQPVGSPLSLECTVEGTSNPNLYWYRQAAGRGLQLLFYSVGIGQISSEVPQNLSASRPQDRQFILSSKKLLLSDSGFYLCAWSIGTTSGNTIYFGEGSWLTVV.

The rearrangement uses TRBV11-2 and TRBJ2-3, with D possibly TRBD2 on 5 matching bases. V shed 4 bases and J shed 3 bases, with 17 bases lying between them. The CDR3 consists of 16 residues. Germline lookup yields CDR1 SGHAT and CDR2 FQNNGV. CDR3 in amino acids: CASSSGILDLTDTQYF. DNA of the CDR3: TGTGCCAGCAGCTCCGGTATATTGGACTTGACAGATACGCAGTATTTT.

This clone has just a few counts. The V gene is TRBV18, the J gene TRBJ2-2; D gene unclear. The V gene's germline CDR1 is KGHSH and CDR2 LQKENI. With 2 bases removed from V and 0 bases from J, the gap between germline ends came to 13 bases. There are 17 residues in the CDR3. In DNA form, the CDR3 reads TGTGCCAGCTCACCATACCAGTCCGGAACGAACACCGGGGAGCTGTTTTTT. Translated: CASSPYQSGTNTGELFF.

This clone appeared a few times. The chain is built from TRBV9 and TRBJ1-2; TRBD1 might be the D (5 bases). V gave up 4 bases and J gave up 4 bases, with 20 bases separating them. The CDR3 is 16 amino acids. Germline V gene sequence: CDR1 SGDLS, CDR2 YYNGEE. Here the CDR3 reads CASSPRGAGSSYGYTF. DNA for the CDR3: TGTGCCAGCAGCCCCCGTGGGGCAGGTTCATCCTATGGCTACACCTTC.

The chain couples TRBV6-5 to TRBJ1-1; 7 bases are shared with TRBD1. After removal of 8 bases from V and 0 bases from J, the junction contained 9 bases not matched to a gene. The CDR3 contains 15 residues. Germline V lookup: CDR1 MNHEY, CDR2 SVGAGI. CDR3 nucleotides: TGTGCCAGCCTTCGAGACAGGGCCATGAACACTGAAGCTTTCTTT. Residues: CASLRDRAMNTEAFF.

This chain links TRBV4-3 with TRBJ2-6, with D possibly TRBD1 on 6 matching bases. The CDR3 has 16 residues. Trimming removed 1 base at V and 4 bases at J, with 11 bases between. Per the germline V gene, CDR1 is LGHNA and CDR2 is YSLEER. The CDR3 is CASSQGTGIGANVLTF. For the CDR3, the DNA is TGCGCCAGCAGCCAAGGCACAGGGATCGGGGCCAACGTCCTGACTTTC.

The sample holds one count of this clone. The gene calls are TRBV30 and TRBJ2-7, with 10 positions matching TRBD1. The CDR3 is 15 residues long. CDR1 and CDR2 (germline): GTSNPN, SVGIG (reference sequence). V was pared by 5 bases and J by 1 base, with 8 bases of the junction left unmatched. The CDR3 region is CAWEDRDRGSYEQYF. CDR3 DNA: TGTGCCTGGGAGGACCGGGACAGGGGTTCCTACGAGCAGTACTTC. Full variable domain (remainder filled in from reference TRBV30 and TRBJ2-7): SQTIHQWPATLVQPVGSPLSLECTVEGTSNPNLYWYRQAAGRGLQLLFYSVGIGQISSEVPQNLSASRPQDRQFILSSKKLLLSDSGFYLCAWEDRDRGSYEQYFGPGTRLTVT.

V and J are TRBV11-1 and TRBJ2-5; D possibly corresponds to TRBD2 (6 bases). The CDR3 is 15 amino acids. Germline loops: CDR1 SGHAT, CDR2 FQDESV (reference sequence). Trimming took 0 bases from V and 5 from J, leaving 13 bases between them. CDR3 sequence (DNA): TGTGCCAGCAGCTTAGCGAGGAGGGGTTGGGAGACCCAGTACTTC. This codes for CASSLARRGWETQYF.

The CDR3 reads CASSYRLAETYEQYF. The CDR3 nucleotides read TGTGCCAGCAGCTATCGACTAGCGGAGACCTACGAGCAGTACTTC. J is TRBJ2-7 and V is TRBV9; TRBD2 agrees at 9 bases. The CDR3 runs 15 residues. From germline, CDR1 is SGDLS and CDR2 YYNGEE. V trimming: 4 bases; J trimming: 2 bases; junction bases outside the gene matches: 7.

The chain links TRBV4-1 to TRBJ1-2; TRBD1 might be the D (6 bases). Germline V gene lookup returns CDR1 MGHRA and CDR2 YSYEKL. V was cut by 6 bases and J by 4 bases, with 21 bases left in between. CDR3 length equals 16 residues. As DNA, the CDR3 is TGCGCCAGCAGTTCGGACAGAATGCCGTACCGCTATGGCTACACCTTC. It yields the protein CASSSDRMPYRYGYTF.

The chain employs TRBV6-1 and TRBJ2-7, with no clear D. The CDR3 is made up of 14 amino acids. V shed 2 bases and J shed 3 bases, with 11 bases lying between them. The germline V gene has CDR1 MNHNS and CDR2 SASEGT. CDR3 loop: CASSEFNTDYEQYF. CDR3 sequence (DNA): TGTGCCAGCAGTGAATTTAACACAGACTACGAGCAGTACTTC.

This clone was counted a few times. In DNA, the CDR3 is TGTGCCAGCAGCGTAGCAGGACTCTATGGCTACACCTTC. This gives the protein CASSVAGLYGYTF. The chain employs TRBV9 and TRBJ1-2; D gene uncertain. This CDR3 has 13 amino acids. V was trimmed by 0 bases and J by 4 bases, leaving 7 bases between them. In germline, CDR1 is SGDLS, CDR2 YYNGEE.

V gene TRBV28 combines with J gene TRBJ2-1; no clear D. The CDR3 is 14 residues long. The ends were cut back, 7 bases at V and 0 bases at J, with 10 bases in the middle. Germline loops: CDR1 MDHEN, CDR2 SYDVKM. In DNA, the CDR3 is TGTGCCAGCATGAGCCCCAGCTCCTACAATGAGCAGTTCTTC. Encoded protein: CASMSPSSYNEQFF. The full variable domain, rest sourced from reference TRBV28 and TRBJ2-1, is DVKVTQSSRYLVKRTGEKVFLECVQDMDHENMFWYRQDPGLGLRLIYFSYDVKMKEKGDIPEGYSVSREKKERFSLILESASTNQTSMYLCASMSPSSYNEQFFGPGTRLTVL.

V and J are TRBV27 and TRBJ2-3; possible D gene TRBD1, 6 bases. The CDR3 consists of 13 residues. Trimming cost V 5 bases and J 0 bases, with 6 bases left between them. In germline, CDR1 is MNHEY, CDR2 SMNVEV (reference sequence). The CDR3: CASSRGSTDTQYF. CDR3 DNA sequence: TGTGCCAGCAGTAGGGGGAGCACAGATACGCAGTATTTT.

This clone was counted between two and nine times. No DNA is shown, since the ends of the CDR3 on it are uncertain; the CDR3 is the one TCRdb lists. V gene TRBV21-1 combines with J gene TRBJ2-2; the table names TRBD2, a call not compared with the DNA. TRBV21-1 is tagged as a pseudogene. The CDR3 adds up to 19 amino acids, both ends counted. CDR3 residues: CASSKLAWGSGSDTGELFF.